The 17 T cell receptor beta chains below come from one sample, sequenced in a study of T cell responses to AZD1222 COVID-19 vaccine. Sequencing was performed with immunoSEQ multiplex PCR; in TCRdb, only in-frame clones are kept and a portion is missing. Of some 110,000 clones listed, 80% to 90% are singletons. The input for sequencing was peripheral blood, taken on day 0 of AZD1222 vaccination. These receptors came from an adult in good health.

This chain links TRBV4-1 with TRBJ1-3, with 8 bases identical to TRBD1. This CDR3 contains 14 residues. V trimming: 4 bases; J trimming: 3 bases; junction bases outside the gene matches: 2. Germline CDR1 and CDR2: MGHRA and YSYEKL. DNA for the CDR3: TGCGCCAGCAGCCCGGGACAGGTTGGAAACACCATATATTTT. As protein: CASSPGQVGNTIYF.

This chain uses TRBV15 with TRBJ2-7; D remains ambiguous. Germline V CDR1 and CDR2: LNHNV, YYDKDF (reference sequence). The CDR3 consists of 12 residues. Trimming took off 8 bases at V and 4 bases at J, with 12 bases between the two ends. CDR3 DNA sequence: TGTGCCACCGGGCACGGGCAGTACGAGCAGTACTTC. It translates to CATGHGQYEQYF.

This chain links TRBV7-2 with TRBJ1-5; D might be TRBD1 (6 bases). Germline values: CDR1 SGHTA, CDR2 FQGNSA. Trimming pared 2 bases from V and 5 bases from J, leaving 13 bases between. The CDR3 spans 15 residues. The CDR3 sequence: CASSLSDRPYQPQHF. The CDR3, as DNA: TGTGCCAGCAGCTTATCTGACAGGCCCTATCAGCCCCAGCATTTT.

This chain joins TRBV6-2 or TRBV6-3 and TRBJ2-1; 9 bases match TRBD2. The CDR3 is made up of 17 amino acids. CDR1 MNHEY and CDR2 SVGEGT come from the germline V gene. The ends lost 6 bases at V and 6 bases at J; junction bases unmatched: 15. The chain's CDR3 is CASSPGASGALRNEQFF. CDR3 in DNA: TGTGCCAGCAGCCCCGGGGCTAGCGGGGCGCTTCGCAATGAGCAGTTCTTC.

The V call is TRBV7-3, the J call TRBJ2-3; 11 positions match TRBD2. Germline V lookup: CDR1 SGHTA, CDR2 FQGTGA. Trimming removed 5 bases from V and 2 bases from J; junction bases left unmatched: 3. The CDR3 spans 15 residues. The CDR3 nucleotides read TGTGCCAGCAGCAGGACTAGCGGGCCCACAGATACGCAGTATTTT. This translates into CASSRTSGPTDTQYF.

The chain couples TRBV7-3 to TRBJ2-2; D call uncertain. CDR1 and CDR2 from the germline V gene are SGHTA and FQGTGA. Trimming shortened V by 1 base and J by 6 bases, and 3 bases separated the two germline ends. CDR3 size: 12 residues. CDR3 loop: CASSLNAGELFF. In DNA, the CDR3 is TGTGCCAGCAGCTTAAACGCCGGGGAGCTGTTTTTT.

The rearrangement joins TRBV30 to TRBJ1-5; the D gene is possibly TRBD1 (5 bases). The CDR3 extends over 15 amino acids. V lost 0 bases and J lost 0, with 9 bases in between. The germline V gene has CDR1 GTSNPN and CDR2 SVGIG (reference sequence). The DNA of the CDR3 is TGTGCCTGGAGTGTACGCAGGGATAGCAATCAGCCCCAGCATTTT. Its protein product is CAWSVRRDSNQPQHF.

This clone has only one observation. Different DNA sequences within this sample yield the same CDR3. This chain joins TRBV27 and TRBJ2-7; D is possibly TRBD1 (5 bases). Germline assignment: CDR1 MNHEY and CDR2 SMNVEV (reference sequence). CDR3 size: 13 residues. The germline V and J ends were trimmed by 5 bases and 2 bases, with 10 bases remaining between them. DNA for the CDR3: TGTGCCAGCAGTCCACGGACACCCTACGAGCAGTACTTC. Encoded protein: CASSPRTPYEQYF.

The V gene is TRBV7-2, the J gene TRBJ2-3; 8 positions agree with TRBD2. The junction had 12 bases not matched to a gene; V was cut back by 5 bases and J by 2 bases. This CDR3 is built from 17 residues. Germline V lookup: CDR1 SGHTA, CDR2 FQGNSA. The CDR3 loop is CASSRPPGGPPTDTQYF. CDR3 in DNA: TGTGCCAGCAGCCGCCCCCCGGGAGGGCCTCCCACAGATACGCAGTATTTT.

The gene calls are TRBV5-1 and TRBJ2-5; the D is unclear. The CDR3 totals 15 residues. V gave up 0 bases and J gave up 2 bases, with 11 bases separating them. Germline values: CDR1 SGHRS, CDR2 YFSETQ. The CDR3 spells CASSLALESQETQYF. The CDR3, as DNA: TGCGCCAGCAGCTTGGCCCTCGAATCACAAGAGACCCAGTACTTC. The full variable domain, in which reference TRBV5-1 and TRBJ2-5 provide the parts outside the CDR3, is KAGVTQTPRYLIKTRGQQVTLSCSPISGHRSVSWYQQTPGQGLQFLFEYFSETQRNKGNFPGRFSGRQFSNSRSEMNVSTLELGDSALYLCASSLALESQETQYFGPGTRLLVL.

In its sample, this clone was seen a few times. V gene TRBV19 combines with J gene TRBJ1-3; the D gene is possibly TRBD1 (5 bases). Trimming left V 3 bases short and J 2 bases short, with 8 bases between. The germline CDR1 and CDR2 sequences are LNHDA and SQIVND (reference sequence). The CDR3 is 14 amino acids. CDR3 DNA sequence: TGTGCCAGTAGTATCTGGGGGACTGGAAACACCATATATTTT. Translated, it gives CASSIWGTGNTIYF. Complete variable domain (other parts from reference TRBV19 and TRBJ1-3): DGGITQSPKYLFRKEGQNVTLSCEQNLNHDAMYWYRQDPGQGLRLIYYSQIVNDFQKGDIAEGYSVSREKKESFPLTVTSAQKNPTAFYLCASSIWGTGNTIYFGEGSWLTVV.

V and J are TRBV27 and TRBJ1-2, with 7 bases matching TRBD1. This CDR3 region has 13 residues. With 5 bases clipped from V and 6 bases from J, the junction kept 6 bases outside the gene matches. Germline V gives CDR1 MNHEY, CDR2 SMNVEV (reference sequence). CDR3 protein: CASSLTGVDGYTF. The CDR3 coding sequence is TGTGCCAGCAGTCTCACAGGGGTTGATGGCTACACCTTC.

The rearrangement uses TRBV28 and TRBJ1-5, with 10 bases that match TRBD1. This CDR3 has 16 residues. Germline V CDR1 and CDR2: MDHEN, SYDVKM. The ends lost 5 bases at V and 7 bases at J; junction bases unmatched: 11. DNA of the CDR3: TGTGCCAGCAGTCCCCTGACAGGGGGCGCGGGGCAGCCCCAGCATTTT. Protein sequence: CASSPLTGGAGQPQHF.

The rearrangement links TRBV5-1 to TRBJ2-7; the D gene is possibly TRBD2 (5 bases). This CDR3 contains 14 residues. Germline V CDR1 and CDR2: SGHRS, YFSETQ. V was clipped by 1 base and J by 0 bases, with 8 bases between them. The CDR3 DNA reads TGCGCCAGCAGCTTGACTCGGGACTCCTACGAGCAGTACTTC. Its translation: CASSLTRDSYEQYF.

The gene calls are TRBV5-4 and TRBJ2-1; 7 nucleotides line up with TRBD2. The CDR3 is 16 residues long. The germline gives CDR1 SGHNT, CDR2 YYREEE (reference sequence). The CDR3 nucleotides are TGTGCTGCATACAACCGTGGGGGGGGAACCTACAATGAGCAGTTCTTC. Its protein is CAAYNRGGGTYNEQFF.

This rearrangement joins TRBV14 to TRBJ2-1; TRBD2 aligns across 9 bases. CDR1 and CDR2 from the germline V gene are SGHDN and FVKESK. The CDR3 loop spans 16 amino acids. V shed 5 bases, J shed 7 bases, and the junction held 12 bases outside the gene matches. CDR3 DNA: TGTGCCAGCAGCAATCGAGCGGGAGGCGTCAGGAATGAGCAGTTCTTC. Translation: CASSNRAGGVRNEQFF.

This chain uses TRBV11-2 with TRBJ1-5; D gene ambiguous. The V and J ends lost 5 bases and 6 bases respectively, with 11 bases between them. The CDR3 loop spans 13 amino acids. Germline CDR1 reads SGHAT; CDR2 reads FQNNGV. The CDR3 loop is CASSHSERQPQHF. In DNA, the CDR3 is TGTGCCAGCAGCCATAGTGAGCGTCAGCCCCAGCATTTT.